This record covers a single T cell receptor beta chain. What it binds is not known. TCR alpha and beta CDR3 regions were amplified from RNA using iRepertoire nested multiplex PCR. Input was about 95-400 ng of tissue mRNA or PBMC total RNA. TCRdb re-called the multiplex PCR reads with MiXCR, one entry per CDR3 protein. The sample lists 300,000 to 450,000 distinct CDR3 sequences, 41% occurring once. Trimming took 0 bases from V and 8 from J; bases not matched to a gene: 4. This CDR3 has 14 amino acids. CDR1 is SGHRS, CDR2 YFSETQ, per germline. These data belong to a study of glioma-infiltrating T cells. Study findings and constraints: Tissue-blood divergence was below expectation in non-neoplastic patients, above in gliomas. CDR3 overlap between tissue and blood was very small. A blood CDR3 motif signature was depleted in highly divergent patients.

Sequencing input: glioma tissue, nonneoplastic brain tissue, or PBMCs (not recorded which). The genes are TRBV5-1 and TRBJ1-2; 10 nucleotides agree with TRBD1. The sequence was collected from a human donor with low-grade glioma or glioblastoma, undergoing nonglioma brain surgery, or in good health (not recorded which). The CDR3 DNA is TGCGCCAGCAGCTTGGACCGGACAGGGGGGGGCTACACCTTC. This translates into CASSLDRTGGGYTF.